A single sample is the source of the 7 T cell receptor beta chains below, sequenced in a study of PD-1 blockade in classical Hodgkin lymphoma. Specified time point: newly diagnosed, previously untreated cHL patient sample. After PBMCs were thawed, their CD8+ T cells were isolated by magnetic negative selection. Some clones are missing from TCRdb's copy, which holds only in-frame ones; the method was immunoSEQ multiplex PCR. The sample records about 21,000 clones, approximately 87% being singletons. What was sequenced was CD8+ T cells from blood. These TCRs come from a human donor with classical Hodgkin lymphoma.

The chain employs TRBV18 and TRBJ2-1; D is possibly TRBD1 (6 bases). Per germline, CDR1 KGHSH and CDR2 LQKENI. CDR3 length: 15 amino acids. With 0 bases removed from V and 10 bases from J, the gap between germline ends came to 16 bases. The CDR3 loop is CASSPPLDSHTEQFF. The CDR3 coding sequence is TGTGCCAGCTCACCACCCTTGGACAGCCACACGGAGCAGTTCTTC. Full variable domain (outside the CDR3, taken from reference TRBV18 and TRBJ2-1): NAGVMQNPRHLVRRRGQEARLRCSPMKGHSHVYWYRQLPEEGLKFMVYLQKENIIDESGMPKERFSAEFPKEGPSILRIQQVVRGDSAAYFCASSPPLDSHTEQFFGPGTRLTVL.

The J gene is TRBJ1-1, the V gene TRBV7-2; D gene uncertain. The CDR3 sequence is 13 residues long. The V gene's germline CDR1 is SGHTA and CDR2 FQGNSA. V gave up 5 bases and J gave up 1 base, with 8 bases separating them. DNA for the CDR3: TGTGCCAGCAGCATCCCCCGGAACACTGAAGCTTTCTTT. This codes for CASSIPRNTEAFF. Drawing the rest from reference TRBV7-2 and TRBJ1-1, the complete variable domain is GAGVSQSPSNKVTEKGKDVELRCDPISGHTALYWYRQSLGQGLEFLIYFQGNSAPDKSGLPSDRFSAERTGGSVSTLTIQRTQQEDSAVYLCASSIPRNTEAFFGQGTRLTVV.

V gene TRBV7-6 combines with J gene TRBJ2-5, with TRBD1 as a possible D gene (6 bases). This CDR3 spans 15 amino acids. Germline CDR1 and CDR2: SGHVS and FNYEAQ. V was trimmed by 5 bases and J by 1 base, leaving 14 bases between them. The CDR3 sequence is CASSPGVLTQETQYF. CDR3 nucleotides: TGTGCCAGCAGCCCAGGGGTGCTAACCCAAGAGACCCAGTACTTC.

This chain links TRBV27 with TRBJ2-1; 8 bases are shared with TRBD2. The CDR3 sequence is 15 residues long. The germline V gene encodes CDR1 MNHEY and CDR2 SMNVEV (reference sequence). V lost 2 bases and J lost 7; bases outside the gene matches: 7. In DNA form, the CDR3 reads TGTGCCAGCAGTTTACCCGGACTAGCTCGGAATGAGCAGTTCTTC. It codes for CASSLPGLARNEQFF.

The chain combines TRBV28 with TRBJ2-1, with D perhaps given as TRBD1 or TRBD2 (6 bases each). With 6 bases removed from V and 0 bases from J, the gap between germline ends came to 12 bases. CDR1 MDHEN and CDR2 SYDVKM come from the germline V gene. This CDR3 contains 15 residues. CDR3 sequence reads: CASSETGASYNEQFF. The CDR3 coding sequence is TGTGCCAGCAGCGAGACGGGGGCCTCCTACAATGAGCAGTTCTTC.

The chain has TRBV14 and TRBJ2-7; 9 bases agree with TRBD1. Trimming cost V 5 bases and J 6 bases; bases outside gene matches: 8. Germline CDR1 SGHDN, CDR2 FVKESK. The CDR3 has 14 residues. The CDR3 DNA reads as TGTGCCAGCAGCTGGGACAGGGACTTGCTCGAGCAGTACTTC. Its protein product is CASSWDRDLLEQYF.

The V gene is TRBV6-5, the J gene TRBJ1-1, with D hard to call. Germline assignment: CDR1 MNHEY and CDR2 SVGAGI. V lost 0 bases and J lost 7, with 6 bases in between. CDR3 length: 12 amino acids. The CDR3 region is CASSYSLGEAFF. The CDR3 region has the DNA TGTGCCAGCAGTTACTCACTAGGTGAAGCTTTCTTT.